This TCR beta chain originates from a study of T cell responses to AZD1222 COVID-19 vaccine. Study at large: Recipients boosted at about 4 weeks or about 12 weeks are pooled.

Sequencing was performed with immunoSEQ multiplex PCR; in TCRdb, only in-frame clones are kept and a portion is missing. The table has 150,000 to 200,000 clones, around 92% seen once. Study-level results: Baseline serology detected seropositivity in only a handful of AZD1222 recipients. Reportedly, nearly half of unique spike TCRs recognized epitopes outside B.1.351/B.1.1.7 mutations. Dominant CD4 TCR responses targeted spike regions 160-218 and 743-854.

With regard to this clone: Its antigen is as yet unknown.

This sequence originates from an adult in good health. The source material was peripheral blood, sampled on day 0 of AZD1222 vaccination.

CDR3 sequence (DNA): TGTGCCAGCAGTGATAGGACATCTGATTCACCCCTCCACTTT. Encoded protein: CASSDRTSDSPLHF. This chain uses TRBV2 with TRBJ1-6, with D possibly TRBD1 on 5 matching bases. The germline V gene has CDR1 SNHLY and CDR2 FYNNEI. This CDR3 is 14 amino acids long. V dropped 3 bases and J dropped 8 bases, with 11 bases sitting between them.